The 29 T cell receptor beta chains in this list originate from one sample, sequenced in a study of immune cell composition in non-small cell lung cancer (dated by TCRdb to 2016 to 2017). Libraries were built with the immunoSEQ multiplex PCR assay. This immuneACCESS table, as held by TCRdb, lists in-frame sequences with V and J called but not all clones. Of the missing ones, under half trace to an unresolved V gene in checked studies; the others have no known cause. The sample profile shows 2,500 to 3,000 clones; about four fifths of them were found once. Approximately 11% of the sample lies in the top ten. The same specimen was also included in a second study, on CD4 T cells in lung cancer.

Sequenced: lung tumor tissue. The receptor set was obtained from a human donor with non-small cell lung cancer.

This clone was recorded once. This chain joins TRBV5-6 and TRBJ2-3, with 13 nucleotides matching TRBD2. The CDR3 runs 14 residues. J was trimmed by 6 bases and V by 4 bases; bases with no gene match: 2. Per the germline V gene, CDR1 is SGHDT and CDR2 is YYEEEE. The CDR3 loop is CASSQTSGRDTQYF. The CDR3 coding sequence is TGTGCCAGCAGCCAGACTAGCGGGAGGGATACGCAGTATTTT.

V and J are TRBV7-2 and TRBJ2-5; 9 nucleotides match TRBD1. Germline loops: CDR1 SGHTA, CDR2 FQGNSA. This CDR3 is built from 15 residues. Trimming took 3 bases from V and 5 from J; bases not matched to a gene: 7. CDR3 residues: CASSFTTGGAETQYF. CDR3 sequence (DNA): TGTGCCAGCAGCTTTACTACAGGGGGCGCCGAGACCCAGTACTTC.

J is TRBJ1-2 and V is TRBV6-6; a possible D gene is TRBD1 (6 bases). Germline loops: CDR1 MNHNY, CDR2 SVGAGI (reference sequence). V was clipped by 0 bases and J by 0 bases, with 11 bases between them. The CDR3 consists of 16 residues. CDR3 sequence reads: CASSYSDSHANYGYTF. The DNA for the CDR3 is TGTGCCAGCAGTTACTCGGACAGTCATGCTAACTATGGCTACACCTTC.

The rearrangement joins TRBV9 to TRBJ2-3; 8 positions match TRBD2. Germline V gene sequence: CDR1 SGDLS, CDR2 YYNGEE. This CDR3 spans 14 amino acids. Losses at the gene ends were 3 bases for V and 7 bases for J; bases not matched to a gene: 7. CDR3 amino acids: CASSGVAGTNTQYF. DNA of the CDR3: TGTGCCAGCAGCGGGGTAGCGGGGACGAATACGCAGTATTTT.

V usage is TRBV14 and J usage is TRBJ2-7; TRBD2 might be the D (6 bases). V was clipped by 0 bases and J by 5 bases, with 8 bases between them. Germline CDR1 is SGHDN and CDR2 is FVKESK. The CDR3 consists of 13 residues. The DNA for the CDR3 is TGTGCCAGCAGCCAAGACAGGAGGGACGAGCAGTACTTC. It codes for CASSQDRRDEQYF.

This clone was picked up a small number of times. The rearrangement uses TRBV2 and TRBJ2-3, with 11 bases aligning to TRBD2. The CDR3 has 15 amino acids. J lost 6 bases, V lost 6 bases, and 8 bases had no gene match. From germline, CDR1 is SNHLY and CDR2 FYNNEI. The CDR3 protein is CASSETSGMADTQYF. In nucleotides, the CDR3 is TGTGCCAGCAGCGAGACTAGCGGGATGGCCGATACGCAGTATTTT.

The chain couples TRBV7-6 to TRBJ1-5; D is unresolved. CDR1 is SGHVS and CDR2 is FNYEAQ in the germline V gene. Deletions cut 5 bases from V and 4 bases from J, with 9 bases between. The CDR3 is 13 amino acids. CDR3 sequence reads: CASSTEANQPQHF. The CDR3 nucleotides read TGTGCCAGCAGCACCGAAGCGAATCAGCCCCAGCATTTT.

This clone has just one count. This chain connects TRBV5-8 to TRBJ1-5; 7 bases match TRBD1. The germline V gene encodes CDR1 SGHTS and CDR2 YDEGEE. Unmatched junction bases numbered 2, after V lost 3 bases and J lost 2 bases. This CDR3 region has 14 residues. The CDR3 here is CASSSGQGNQPQHF. The CDR3 bases are TGTGCCAGCAGCTCTGGACAGGGCAATCAGCCCCAGCATTTT.

This rearrangement joins TRBV19 to TRBJ1-2; 8 nucleotides match TRBD1. The CDR3 is 13 residues long. Germline values: CDR1 LNHDA, CDR2 SQIVND (reference sequence). V dropped 6 bases and J dropped 6; count of bases not matched to a gene: 6. The CDR3 DNA is TGTGCCAGTAGGAAGACAGGGGTTGATGGCTACACCTTC. It yields the protein CASRKTGVDGYTF.

This clone came up a few times. This chain links TRBV10-3 with TRBJ2-1; D not resolved. Trimming removed 10 bases from V and 6 bases from J, with 10 bases in between. The CDR3 has 11 amino acids. Per germline, CDR1 ENHRY and CDR2 SYGVKD. CDR3 coding DNA: TGTGCCAGCTTAGCCTTCAATGAGCAGTTCTTC. It is translated as CASLAFNEQFF.

Here the CDR3 DNA reads TGTGCCAGCCAAGGGGATAACTATGGCTACACCTTC. Translation: CASQGDNYGYTF. The chain carries TRBV2 and TRBJ1-2; a possible D gene is TRBD1 (5 bases). V lost 8 bases, J lost 1 base, and 8 bases lay in between. The germline gives CDR1 SNHLY, CDR2 FYNNEI. This CDR3 has 12 amino acids. Using reference TRBV2 and TRBJ1-2 for the parts outside the CDR3, the full variable domain is EPEVTQTPSHQVTQMGQEVILRCVPISNHLYFYWYRQILGQKVEFLVSFYNNEISEKSEIFDDQFSVERPDGSNFTLKIRSTKLEDSAMYFCASQGDNYGYTFGSGTRLTVV.

V is TRBV5-1 and J is TRBJ1-1, with 7 bases lining up with TRBD1. After removal of 5 bases from V and 4 bases from J, the junction contained 8 bases not matched to a gene. Germline V gives CDR1 SGHRS, CDR2 YFSETQ. The CDR3 is 14 residues long. CDR3 DNA: TGCGCCAGCAGGACACAGGGGTCGGGCACTGAAGCTTTCTTT. This translates into CASRTQGSGTEAFF.

The chain employs TRBV7-6 and TRBJ2-7; weak D call: TRBD1 (6 bases). The V end lost 5 bases, the J end lost 0 bases, and 14 bases lay between the germline ends. CDR1 and CDR2 from the germline V gene are SGHVS and FNYEAQ. This CDR3 region has 15 residues. The CDR3 nucleotides read TGTGCCAGCAGCCTAGTGGGGACAACCTCCTACGAGCAGTACTTC. This translates into CASSLVGTTSYEQYF.

The chain uses TRBV27 and TRBJ2-7; D is possibly TRBD1 (6 bases). Trimming stripped 5 bases from V and 5 bases from J, with 19 bases between. The CDR3 runs 15 residues. The germline V gene has CDR1 MNHEY and CDR2 SMNVEV (reference sequence). The CDR3 is CASSLGAGERDEQYF. The CDR3 DNA reads TGTGCCAGCAGTCTAGGGGCAGGGGAAAGGGACGAGCAGTACTTC.

The chain joins TRBV19 to TRBJ1-4; TRBD1 agrees at 10 bases. Trimming removed 10 bases from V and 6 bases from J; junction bases left unmatched: 8. The CDR3 is 14 residues long. Germline-derived CDR1 and CDR2 are LNHDA and SQIVND (reference sequence). The CDR3 DNA sequence: TGTGCCACCTCTTGGACAGGGGGAGATGAAAAACTGTTTTTT. Encoded protein: CATSWTGGDEKLFF.

CDR3 protein: CASSEVWGRRNTIYF. In nucleotides, the CDR3 is TGTGCCAGCAGTGAAGTTTGGGGGCGACGAAACACCATATATTTT. V is TRBV6-1 and J is TRBJ1-3, with D possibly being TRBD1 (6 bases). V was trimmed by 1 base and J by 5 bases, leaving 12 bases between them. The CDR3 spans 15 residues. Germline CDR1 is MNHNS and CDR2 is SASEGT.

CDR3 residues: CALADTEAFF. CDR3 coding DNA: TGTGCCTTAGCGGACACTGAAGCTTTCTTT. The chain uses TRBV6-1 and TRBJ1-1; D unclear. CDR3 length: 10 residues. Trimming pared 11 bases from V and 3 bases from J, leaving 7 bases between. Looked up from germline, CDR1 is MNHNS and CDR2 is SASEGT.

The chain links TRBV28 to TRBJ1-3, with unresolved D. V lost 7 bases, J lost 0 bases, and 4 bases lay in between. The CDR3 runs to 12 residues. Per germline, CDR1 MDHEN and CDR2 SYDVKM. CDR3 in DNA: TGTGCCAGCACCTCCTCTGGAAACACCATATATTTT. This codes for CASTSSGNTIYF.

This clone was picked up one time. The rearrangement joins TRBV7-2 to TRBJ1-1; no firm D call. The CDR3 covers 15 residues. CDR1 and CDR2 (germline): SGHTA, FQGNSA. V lost 1 base to trimming and J lost 3 bases, with 12 bases between them. The CDR3 protein is CASSLVTGFDTEAFF. The CDR3 region has the DNA TGTGCCAGCAGCTTAGTAACGGGGTTTGACACTGAAGCTTTCTTT. Using reference TRBV7-2 and TRBJ1-1 for the parts outside the CDR3, the full variable domain is GAGVSQSPSNKVTEKGKDVELRCDPISGHTALYWYRQSLGQGLEFLIYFQGNSAPDKSGLPSDRFSAERTGGSVSTLTIQRTQQEDSAVYLCASSLVTGFDTEAFFGQGTRLTVV.

This sequence joins TRBV5-1 and TRBJ2-3; 12 bases fit TRBD2. Germline CDR1 is SGHRS and CDR2 is YFSETQ. This CDR3 is 16 amino acids long. V dropped 4 bases and J dropped 2; count of bases not matched to a gene: 5. In DNA form, the CDR3 reads TGCGCCAGCAGCCGGACTAGCGGGGCAAACACAGATACGCAGTATTTT. It is translated as CASSRTSGANTDTQYF.

The chain links TRBV7-6 to TRBJ2-7; D might be TRBD2 (6 bases). V lost 1 base, J lost 3 bases, and 13 bases lay in between. The CDR3 covers 15 residues. Per germline, CDR1 SGHVS and CDR2 FNYEAQ. The CDR3 bases are TGTGCCAGCAGCTTAGGCGGGGCTGCTTTCTACGAGCAGTACTTC. Amino acids: CASSLGGAAFYEQYF. The full variable domain, with the rest looked up from reference TRBV7-6 and TRBJ2-7, is GAGVSQSPRYKVTKRGQDVALRCDPISGHVSLYWYRQALGQGPEFLTYFNYEAQQDKSGLPNDRFSAERPEGSISTLTIQRTEQRDSAMYRCASSLGGAAFYEQYFGPGTRLTVT.

The rearrangement joins TRBV7-8 to TRBJ2-7; 8 positions agree with TRBD2. The CDR3 covers 13 residues. Germline V gene sequence: CDR1 SGHVS, CDR2 FQNEAQ. Trimming removed 1 base from V and 5 bases from J; junction bases left unmatched: 1. The CDR3 DNA reads TGTGCCAGCAGCTTAGGACTAGCGAACGAGCAGTACTTC. Translation: CASSLGLANEQYF.

This chain links TRBV14 with TRBJ2-5, with 7 bases matching TRBD2. The germline V gene has CDR1 SGHDN and CDR2 FVKESK. Trimming removed 4 bases from V and 3 bases from J; junction bases left unmatched: 8. The CDR3 runs 15 residues. The CDR3 is CASSLFGGTKETQYF. DNA of the CDR3: TGTGCCAGCAGCCTCTTCGGGGGGACTAAAGAGACCCAGTACTTC. Filled out from reference TRBV14 and TRBJ2-5, the complete variable domain reads EAGVTQFPSHSVIEKGQTVTLRCDPISGHDNLYWYRRVMGKEIKFLLHFVKESKQDESGMPNNRFLAERTGGTYSTLKVQPAELEDSGVYFCASSLFGGTKETQYFGPGTRLLVL.

This chain uses TRBV5-8 with TRBJ2-3; TRBD2 agrees at 15 bases. Germline CDR1 reads SGHTS; CDR2 reads YDEGEE. J lost 5 bases, V lost 2 bases, and 3 bases had no gene match. This CDR3 has 16 amino acids. CDR3 coding DNA: TGTGCCAGCAGCTTCGGACTAGCGGGGGGGCGAGATACGCAGTATTTT. It specifies CASSFGLAGGRDTQYF.

The chain carries TRBV2 and TRBJ2-6; 9 bases are a match to TRBD1. The CDR3 contains 16 residues. CDR1 and CDR2 from the germline V gene are SNHLY and FYNNEI. With 6 bases clipped from V and 4 bases from J, the junction kept 7 bases outside the gene matches. The CDR3 region has the DNA TGTGCCAGCAGATGGGACAGGGTGCGCGGGGCCAACGTCCTGACTTTC. Translating gives CASRWDRVRGANVLTF.

This clone was observed once. This chain uses TRBV7-2 with TRBJ2-1; 9 positions agree with TRBD2. Germline assignment: CDR1 SGHTA and CDR2 FQGNSA. The length of the CDR3 is 13 residues. Trimming took 3 bases from V and 10 from J; bases not matched to a gene: 4. The CDR3: CASSLREGGEQFF. CDR3 nucleotides: TGTGCCAGCAGCTTGCGGGAGGGAGGGGAGCAGTTCTTC.

The chain has TRBV9 and TRBJ1-3; 8 bases align to TRBD1. The germline CDR1 and CDR2 sequences are SGDLS and YYNGEE. The V and J ends lost 0 bases and 8 bases, in that order; junction bases with no gene match: 10. The CDR3 extends over 16 amino acids. The DNA of the CDR3 is TGTGCCAGCAGCGTAGGGTCAGGGGGCGATCGGGACACCATATATTTT. Residues: CASSVGSGGDRDTIYF. The variable domain in full, completed from reference TRBV9 and TRBJ1-3, reads DSGVTQTPKHLITATGQRVTLRCSPRSGDLSVYWYQQSLDQGLQFLIQYYNGEERAKGNILERFSAQQFPDLHSELNLSSLELGDSALYFCASSVGSGGDRDTIYFGEGSWLTVV.

The rearrangement joins TRBV6-1 to TRBJ2-7; D gene ambiguous. Germline lookup yields CDR1 MNHNS and CDR2 SASEGT. V was clipped by 5 bases and J by 2 bases, with 16 bases between them. The CDR3 runs to 15 residues. As DNA, the CDR3 is TGTGCCAGCAGTTCCCCCGCGAGCCCACCCTACGAGCAGTACTTC. Protein product: CASSSPASPPYEQYF.

The chain is built from TRBV10-3 and TRBJ2-1; TRBD2 matches at 16 bases. Unmatched junction bases numbered 5, after V lost 6 bases and J lost 0 bases. The CDR3 is made up of 18 amino acids. The germline gives CDR1 ENHRY, CDR2 SYGVKD. The chain's CDR3 is CAIRPGLAGGSSYNEQFF. CDR3 bases: TGTGCCATCAGACCGGGACTAGCGGGGGGGAGCTCCTACAATGAGCAGTTCTTC.